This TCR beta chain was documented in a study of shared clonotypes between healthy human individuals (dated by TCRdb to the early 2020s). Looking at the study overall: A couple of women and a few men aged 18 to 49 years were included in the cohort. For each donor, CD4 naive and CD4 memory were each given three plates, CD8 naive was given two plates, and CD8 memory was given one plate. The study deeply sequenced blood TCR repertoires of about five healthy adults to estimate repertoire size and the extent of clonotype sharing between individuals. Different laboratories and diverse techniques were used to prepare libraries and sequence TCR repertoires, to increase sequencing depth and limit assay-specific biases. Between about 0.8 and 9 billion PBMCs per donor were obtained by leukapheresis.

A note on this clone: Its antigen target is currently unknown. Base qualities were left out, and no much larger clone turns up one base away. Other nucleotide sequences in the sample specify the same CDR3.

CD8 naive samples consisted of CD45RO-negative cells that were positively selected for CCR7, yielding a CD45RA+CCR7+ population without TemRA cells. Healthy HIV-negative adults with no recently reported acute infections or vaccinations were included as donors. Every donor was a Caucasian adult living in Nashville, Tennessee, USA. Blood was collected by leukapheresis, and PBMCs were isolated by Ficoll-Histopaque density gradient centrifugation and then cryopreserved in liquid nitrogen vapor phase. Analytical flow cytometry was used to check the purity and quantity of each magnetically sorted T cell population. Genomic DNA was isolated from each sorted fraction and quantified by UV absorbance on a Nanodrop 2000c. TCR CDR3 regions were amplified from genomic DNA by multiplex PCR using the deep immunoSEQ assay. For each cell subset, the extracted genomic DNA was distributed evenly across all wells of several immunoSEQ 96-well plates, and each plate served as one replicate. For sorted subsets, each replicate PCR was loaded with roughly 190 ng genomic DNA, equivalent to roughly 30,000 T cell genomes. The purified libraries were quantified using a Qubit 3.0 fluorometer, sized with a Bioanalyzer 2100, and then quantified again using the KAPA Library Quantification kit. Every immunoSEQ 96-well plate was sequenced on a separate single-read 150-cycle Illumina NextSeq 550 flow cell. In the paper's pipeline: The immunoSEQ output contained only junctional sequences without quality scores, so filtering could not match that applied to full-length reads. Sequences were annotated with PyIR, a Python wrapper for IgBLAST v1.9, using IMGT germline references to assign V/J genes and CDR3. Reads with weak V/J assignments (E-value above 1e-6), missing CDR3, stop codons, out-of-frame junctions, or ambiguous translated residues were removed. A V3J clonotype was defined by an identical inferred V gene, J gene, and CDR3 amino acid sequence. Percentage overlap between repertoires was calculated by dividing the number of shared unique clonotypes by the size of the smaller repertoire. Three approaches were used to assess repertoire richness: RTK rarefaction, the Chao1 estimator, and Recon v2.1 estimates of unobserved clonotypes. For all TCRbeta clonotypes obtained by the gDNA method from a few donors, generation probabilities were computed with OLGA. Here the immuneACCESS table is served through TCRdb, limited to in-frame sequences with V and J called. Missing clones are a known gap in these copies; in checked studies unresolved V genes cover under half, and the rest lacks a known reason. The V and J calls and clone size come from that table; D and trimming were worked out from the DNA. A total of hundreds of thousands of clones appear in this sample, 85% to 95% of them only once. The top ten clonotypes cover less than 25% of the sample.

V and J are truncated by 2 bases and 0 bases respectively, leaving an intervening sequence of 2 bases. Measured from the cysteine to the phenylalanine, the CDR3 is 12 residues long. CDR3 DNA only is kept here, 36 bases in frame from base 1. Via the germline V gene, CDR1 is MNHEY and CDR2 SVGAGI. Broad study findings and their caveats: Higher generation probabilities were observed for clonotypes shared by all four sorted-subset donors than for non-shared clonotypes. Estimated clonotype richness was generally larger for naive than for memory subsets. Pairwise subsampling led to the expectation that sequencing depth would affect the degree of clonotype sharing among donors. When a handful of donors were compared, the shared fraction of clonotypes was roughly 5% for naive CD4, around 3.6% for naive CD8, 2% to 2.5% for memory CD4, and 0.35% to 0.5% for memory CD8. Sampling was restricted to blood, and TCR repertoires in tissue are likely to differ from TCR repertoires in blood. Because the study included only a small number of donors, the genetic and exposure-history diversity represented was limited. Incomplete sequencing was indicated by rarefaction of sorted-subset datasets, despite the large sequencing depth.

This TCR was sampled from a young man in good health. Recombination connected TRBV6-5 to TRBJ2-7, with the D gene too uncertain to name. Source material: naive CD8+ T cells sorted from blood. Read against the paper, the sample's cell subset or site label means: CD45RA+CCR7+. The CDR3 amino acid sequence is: CASSYDSYEQYF. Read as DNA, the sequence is TGTGCCAGCAGTTACGACTCCTACGAGCAGTACTTC.